This record concerns one T cell receptor (beta chain) sequence. Its antigen is unknown. The sample originates from a study of T cells in Graves' hyperthyroidism and ophthalmopathy. The diagnostic basis comprised clinical symptoms, serum thyroxine and TRAb, thyroid ultrasound and orbital computed tomography. More than 9.5 ml fresh peripheral blood yielded the PBMCs. Germline values: CDR1 MNHEY, CDR2 SVGEGT. CDR3 length: 16 residues. J was trimmed by 1 base and V by 4 bases; bases with no gene match: 4. Whole-study findings and limits: The blood repertoire included most of the expanded thyroid clonotypes above 0.001. A model of 13 V-J pairs discriminated ophthalmopathy from stable hyperthyroidism.

Researchers amplified the TCR beta CDR3 regions from RNA transcripts. HTBI primers drove first-round RT-PCR of the TCR CDR3. TCRdb reprocessed the multiplex PCR reads with MiXCR, giving one entry per CDR3 protein. The sample contains 560,000 or so distinct CDR3 sequences, roughly 21% of which appear only once. The chain couples TRBV6-2 or TRBV6-3 to TRBJ1-3, with TRBD1 matching over 10 bases. The clonotype comes from a man aged 35-49 years with Graves' ophthalmopathy. The sequenced sample was blood. CDR3 coding DNA: TGTGCCAGCAGTTCGGGACAGGGGATGTCTGGAAACACCATATATTTT. Protein: CASSSGQGMSGNTIYF.